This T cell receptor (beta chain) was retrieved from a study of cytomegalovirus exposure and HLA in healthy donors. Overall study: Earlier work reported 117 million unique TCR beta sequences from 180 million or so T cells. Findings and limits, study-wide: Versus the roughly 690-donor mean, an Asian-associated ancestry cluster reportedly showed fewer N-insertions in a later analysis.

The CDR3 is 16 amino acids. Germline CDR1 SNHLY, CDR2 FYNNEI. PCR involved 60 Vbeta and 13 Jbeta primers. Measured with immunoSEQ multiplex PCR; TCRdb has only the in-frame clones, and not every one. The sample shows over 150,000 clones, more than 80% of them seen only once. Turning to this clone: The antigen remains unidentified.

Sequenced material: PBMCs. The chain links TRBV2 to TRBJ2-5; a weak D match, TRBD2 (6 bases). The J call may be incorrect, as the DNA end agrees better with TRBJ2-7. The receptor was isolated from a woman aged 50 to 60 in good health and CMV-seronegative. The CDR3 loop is CASSYPRSGYTYEQYF. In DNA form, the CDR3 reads TGTGCCAGCAGCTATCCTAGGAGCGGGTATACTTACGAGCAGTACTTC.